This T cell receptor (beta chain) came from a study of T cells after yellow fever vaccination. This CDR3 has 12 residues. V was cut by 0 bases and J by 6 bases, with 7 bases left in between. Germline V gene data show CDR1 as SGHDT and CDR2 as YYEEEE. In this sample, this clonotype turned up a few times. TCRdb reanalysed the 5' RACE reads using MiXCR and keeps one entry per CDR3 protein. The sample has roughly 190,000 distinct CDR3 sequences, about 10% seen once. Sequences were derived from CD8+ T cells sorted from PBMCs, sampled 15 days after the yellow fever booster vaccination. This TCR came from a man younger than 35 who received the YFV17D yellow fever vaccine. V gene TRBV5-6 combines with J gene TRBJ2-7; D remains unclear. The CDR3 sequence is CASSLDPFEQYV. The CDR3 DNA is TGTGCCAGCAGCTTGGATCCCTTCGAGCAGTACGTC.